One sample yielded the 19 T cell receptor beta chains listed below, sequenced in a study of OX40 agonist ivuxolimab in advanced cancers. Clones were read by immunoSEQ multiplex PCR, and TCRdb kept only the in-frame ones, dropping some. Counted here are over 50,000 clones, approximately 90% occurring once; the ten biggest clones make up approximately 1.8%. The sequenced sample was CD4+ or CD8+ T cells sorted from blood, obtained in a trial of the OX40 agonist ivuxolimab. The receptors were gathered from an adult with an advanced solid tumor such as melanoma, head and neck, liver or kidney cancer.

The CDR3 loop reads CASSLSNSPLHF. The CDR3 DNA follows: TGTGCCAGCAGTTTATCCAATTCACCCCTCCACTTT. The chain combines TRBV28 with TRBJ1-6; D is ambiguous. Germline V gene data show CDR1 as MDHEN and CDR2 as SYDVKM. There are 12 residues in the CDR3. V dropped 1 base and J dropped 7 bases, with 2 bases sitting between them.

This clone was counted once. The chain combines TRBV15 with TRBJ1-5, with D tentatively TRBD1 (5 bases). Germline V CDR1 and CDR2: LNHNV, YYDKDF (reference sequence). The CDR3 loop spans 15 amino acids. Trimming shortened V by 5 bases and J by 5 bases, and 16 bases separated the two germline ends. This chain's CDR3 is CATSCPGDSDQPQHF. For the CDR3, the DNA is TGTGCCACCAGCTGCCCGGGGGATTCGGATCAGCCCCAGCATTTT. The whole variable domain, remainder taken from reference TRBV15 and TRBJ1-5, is DAMVIQNPRYQVTQFGKPVTLSCSQTLNHNVMYWYQQKSSQAPKLLFHYYDKDFNNEADTPDNFQSRRPNTSFCFLDIRSPGLGDTAMYLCATSCPGDSDQPQHFGDGTRLSIL.

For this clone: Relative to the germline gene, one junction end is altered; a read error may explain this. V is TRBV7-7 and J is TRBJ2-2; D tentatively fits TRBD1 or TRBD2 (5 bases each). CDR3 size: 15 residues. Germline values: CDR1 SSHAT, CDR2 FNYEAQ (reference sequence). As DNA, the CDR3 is TGTGCTAGCAGCTTTGCAGGGAGGAACACCGGGGAGCTGTTTTTT. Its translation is CASSFAGRNTGELFF.

CDR3 sequence reads: CASSLNAAGASTDTQYF. In DNA, the CDR3 is TGCGCCAGCAGCCTCAACGCGGCGGGGGCTAGCACAGATACGCAGTATTTT. The genes are TRBV5-1 and TRBJ2-3; D may be TRBD2 (7 bases). The ends were cut back, 4 bases at V and 0 bases at J, with 18 bases in the middle. Per the germline V gene, CDR1 is SGHRS and CDR2 is YFSETQ. This CDR3 is 17 amino acids long.

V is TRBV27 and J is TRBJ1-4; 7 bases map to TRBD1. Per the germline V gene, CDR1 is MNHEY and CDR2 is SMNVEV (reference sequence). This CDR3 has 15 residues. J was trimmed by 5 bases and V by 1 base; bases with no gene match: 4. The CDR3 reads CASSLYRGVNEKLFF. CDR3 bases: TGTGCCAGCAGTTTATACAGGGGAGTGAATGAAAAACTGTTTTTT.

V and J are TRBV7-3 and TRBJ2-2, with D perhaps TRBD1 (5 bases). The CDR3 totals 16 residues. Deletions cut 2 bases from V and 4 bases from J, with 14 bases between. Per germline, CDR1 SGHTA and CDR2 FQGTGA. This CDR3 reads CASSLRAGWSTGELFF. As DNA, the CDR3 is TGTGCCAGCAGCTTACGGGCAGGGTGGAGCACCGGGGAGCTGTTTTTT. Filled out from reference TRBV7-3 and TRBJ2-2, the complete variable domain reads GAGVSQTPSNKVTEKGKYVELRCDPISGHTALYWYRQSLGQGPEFLIYFQGTGAADDSGLPNDRFFAVRPEGSVSTLKIQRTERGDSAVYLCASSLRAGWSTGELFFGEGSRLTVL.

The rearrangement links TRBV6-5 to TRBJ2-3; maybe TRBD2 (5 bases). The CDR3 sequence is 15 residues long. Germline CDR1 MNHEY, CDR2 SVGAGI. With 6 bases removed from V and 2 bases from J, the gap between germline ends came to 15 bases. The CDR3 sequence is CASRESGITTDTQYF. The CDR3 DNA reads TGTGCCAGCAGGGAGAGCGGTATAACCACAGATACGCAGTATTTT.

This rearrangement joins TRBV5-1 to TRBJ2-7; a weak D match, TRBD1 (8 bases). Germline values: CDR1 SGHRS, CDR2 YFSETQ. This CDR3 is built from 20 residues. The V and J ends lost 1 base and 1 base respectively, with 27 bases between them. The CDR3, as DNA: TGCGCCAGCAGCTTGCTGACAGGGGTAAGGTCCCTAGCGGTTTCCTACGAGCAGTACTTC. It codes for CASSLLTGVRSLAVSYEQYF.

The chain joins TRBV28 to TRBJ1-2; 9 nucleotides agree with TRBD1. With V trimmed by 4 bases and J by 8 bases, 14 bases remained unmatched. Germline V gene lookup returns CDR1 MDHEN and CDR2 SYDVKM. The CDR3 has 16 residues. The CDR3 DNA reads TGTGCCAGCAGTTCCTACTCCGGGACAGGGTTGGGAGGCTACACCTTC. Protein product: CASSSYSGTGLGGYTF.

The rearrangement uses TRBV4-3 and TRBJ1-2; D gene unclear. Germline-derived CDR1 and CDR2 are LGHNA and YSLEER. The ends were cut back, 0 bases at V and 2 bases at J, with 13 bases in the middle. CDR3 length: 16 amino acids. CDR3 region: CASSQEFNRSNYGYTF. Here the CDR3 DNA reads TGCGCCAGCAGCCAAGAATTTAATCGCTCAAACTATGGCTACACCTTC.

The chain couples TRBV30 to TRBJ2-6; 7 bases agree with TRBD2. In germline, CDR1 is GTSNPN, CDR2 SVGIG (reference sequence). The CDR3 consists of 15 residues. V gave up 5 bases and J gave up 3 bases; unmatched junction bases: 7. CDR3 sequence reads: CAWGTASGGANVLTF. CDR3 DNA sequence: TGTGCCTGGGGGACTGCTAGCGGTGGGGCCAACGTCCTGACTTTC. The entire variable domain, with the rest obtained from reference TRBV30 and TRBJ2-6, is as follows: SQTIHQWPATLVQPVGSPLSLECTVEGTSNPNLYWYRQAAGRGLQLLFYSVGIGQISSEVPQNLSASRPQDRQFILSSKKLLLSDSGFYLCAWGTASGGANVLTFGAGSRLTVL.

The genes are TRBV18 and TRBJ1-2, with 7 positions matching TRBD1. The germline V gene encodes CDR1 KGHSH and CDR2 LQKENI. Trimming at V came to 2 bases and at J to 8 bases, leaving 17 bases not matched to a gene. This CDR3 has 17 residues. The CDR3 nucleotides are TGTGCCAGCTCACCAATGGCCCAACCACAGGGGAAAGGAGGCTACACCTTC. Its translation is CASSPMAQPQGKGGYTF. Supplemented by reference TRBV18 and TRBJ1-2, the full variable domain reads NAGVMQNPRHLVRRRGQEARLRCSPMKGHSHVYWYRQLPEEGLKFMVYLQKENIIDESGMPKERFSAEFPKEGPSILRIQQVVRGDSAAYFCASSPMAQPQGKGGYTFGSGTRLTVV.

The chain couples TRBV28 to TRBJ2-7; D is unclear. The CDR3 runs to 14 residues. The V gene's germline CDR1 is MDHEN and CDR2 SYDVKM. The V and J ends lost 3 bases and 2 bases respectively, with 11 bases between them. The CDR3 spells CASSLVKVAYEQYF. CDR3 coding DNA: TGTGCCAGCAGTTTGGTGAAGGTCGCCTACGAGCAGTACTTC.

CDR3 loop: CASGRGRPYNEQFF. The CDR3 coding sequence is TGTGCCAGCGGCCGAGGGCGCCCCTACAATGAGCAGTTCTTC. V is TRBV5-6 and J is TRBJ2-1; the D gene is possibly TRBD2 (5 bases). Germline V lookup: CDR1 SGHDT, CDR2 YYEEEE. V lost 7 bases to trimming and J lost 2 bases, with 13 bases between them. This CDR3 has 14 residues.

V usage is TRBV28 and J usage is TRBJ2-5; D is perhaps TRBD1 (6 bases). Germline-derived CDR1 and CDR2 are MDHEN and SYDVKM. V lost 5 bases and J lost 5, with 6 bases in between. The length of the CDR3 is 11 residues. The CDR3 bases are TGTGCCAGCAGTACAGGGGAGACCCAGTACTTC. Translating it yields CASSTGETQYF.

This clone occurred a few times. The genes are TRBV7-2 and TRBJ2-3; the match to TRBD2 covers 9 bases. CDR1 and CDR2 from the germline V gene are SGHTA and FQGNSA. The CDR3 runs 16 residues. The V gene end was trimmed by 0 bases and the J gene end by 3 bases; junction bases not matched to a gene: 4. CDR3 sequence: CASSLAILAGTDTQYF. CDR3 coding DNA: TGTGCCAGCAGCTTAGCCATCCTAGCGGGAACAGATACGCAGTATTTT. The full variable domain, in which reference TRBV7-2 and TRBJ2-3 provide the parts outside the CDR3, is GAGVSQSPSNKVTEKGKDVELRCDPISGHTALYWYRQSLGQGLEFLIYFQGNSAPDKSGLPSDRFSAERTGGSVSTLTIQRTQQEDSAVYLCASSLAILAGTDTQYFGPGTRLTVL.

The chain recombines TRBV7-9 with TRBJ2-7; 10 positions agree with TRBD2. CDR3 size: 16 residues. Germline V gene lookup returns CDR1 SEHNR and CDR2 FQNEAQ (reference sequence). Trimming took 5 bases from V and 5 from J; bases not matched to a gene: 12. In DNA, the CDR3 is TGTGCCAGCAGCCCTGCTTTTACTAGCGGGAAAGACGAGCAGTACTTC. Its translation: CASSPAFTSGKDEQYF.

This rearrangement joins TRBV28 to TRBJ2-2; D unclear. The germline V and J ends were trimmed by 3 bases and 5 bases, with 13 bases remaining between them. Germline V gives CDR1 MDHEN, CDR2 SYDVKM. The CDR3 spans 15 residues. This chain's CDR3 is CASSFPGKLTGELFF. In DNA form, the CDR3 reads TGTGCCAGCAGTTTTCCTGGCAAATTAACCGGGGAGCTGTTTTTT.

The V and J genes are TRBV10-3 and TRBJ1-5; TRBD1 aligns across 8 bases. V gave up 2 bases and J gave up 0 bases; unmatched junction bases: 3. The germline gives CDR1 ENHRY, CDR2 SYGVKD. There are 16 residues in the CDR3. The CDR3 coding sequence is TGTGCCATCAGTGAGACGGACAGGGATAGCAATCAGCCCCAGCATTTT. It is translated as CAISETDRDSNQPQHF.